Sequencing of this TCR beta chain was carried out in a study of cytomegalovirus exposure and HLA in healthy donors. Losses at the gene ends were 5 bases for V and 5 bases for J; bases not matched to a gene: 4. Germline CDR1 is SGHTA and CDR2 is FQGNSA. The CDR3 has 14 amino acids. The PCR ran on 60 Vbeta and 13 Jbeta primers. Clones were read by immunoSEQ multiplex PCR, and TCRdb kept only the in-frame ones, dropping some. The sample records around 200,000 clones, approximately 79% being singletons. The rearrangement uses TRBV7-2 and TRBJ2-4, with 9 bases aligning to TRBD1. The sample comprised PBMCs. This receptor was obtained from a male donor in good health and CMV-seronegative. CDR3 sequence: CASSPRTGENIQYF. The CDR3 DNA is TGTGCCAGCAGCCCTAGGACAGGGGAAAACATTCAGTACTTC.